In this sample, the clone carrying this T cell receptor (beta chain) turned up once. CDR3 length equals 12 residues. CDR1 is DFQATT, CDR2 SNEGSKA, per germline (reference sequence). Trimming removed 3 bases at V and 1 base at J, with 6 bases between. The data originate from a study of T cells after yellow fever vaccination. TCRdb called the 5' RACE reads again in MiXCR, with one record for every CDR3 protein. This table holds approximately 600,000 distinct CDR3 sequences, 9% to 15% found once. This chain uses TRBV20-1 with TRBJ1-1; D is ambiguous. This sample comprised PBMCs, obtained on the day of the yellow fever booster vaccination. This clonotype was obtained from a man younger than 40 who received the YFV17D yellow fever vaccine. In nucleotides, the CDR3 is TGCAGTGCTAGTTTGGGGAACACTGAAGCTTTCTTT. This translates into CSASLGNTEAFF.